The sequence of this TCR beta chain was determined in a study of cytomegalovirus exposure and HLA in healthy donors. Study context: The study placed over 65% of its roughly 430 genotyped donors in the Caucasian-associated ancestry cluster.

PCR was performed using 60 Vbeta and 13 Jbeta primers. This table comes from immunoSEQ multiplex PCR, and its TCRdb copy is limited to in-frame clones, with some not included. The sample has about 72,000 clones, 65% to 80% seen once. CDR1 is MDHEN and CDR2 is SYDVKM in the germline V gene. This CDR3 has 13 residues. Study findings and constraints: Later on, an analysis found that several of the most significant clusters appeared to be linked to common viral pathogens, which included parvovirus B19.

Of note for this clone: What it recognizes is unknown. At one end, the junction sequence differs from germline, possibly due to a read error.

The TCR sequence derives from a man aged 35 to 55 in good health and CMV-seropositive. The V gene is TRBV28, the J gene TRBJ1-2, with TRBD1 matching 7 bases. The specimen sequenced was PBMCs. CDR3 bases: TGTGCCAGCGGGGACAGATCGTTGTATGGCTACCCCTTC. Translating it yields CASGDRSLYGYPF.